Included here is one T cell receptor beta chain sequence, with context. Antigen unknown. Since a much larger clone is just one base distant, this may be a read error. Naive CD8 T cell sorting was performed on the CD8+CD4-CCR7+CD45RA+ phenotype. MiXCR was run by TCRdb on the PCR reads, yielding one entry per CDR3 protein. The sample yields about 89,000 distinct CDR3 sequences, around 17% seen once. The CDR3 loop spans 11 amino acids. Germline CDR1 and CDR2: SGHDT and YYEEEE. The record originates from a study of molecular identifiers for immune sequencing clone quantification. Study overall: In replicates, RNA from about 21,000 or 97,000 naive CD8 cells was split five ways, four sequenced.

Whole-study results and caveats: Clones that had above 20 RNA copies took up over 99% of effector molecules but under 1% in naive cells. Jurkat TCR RNA that was spiked in from one cell was reportedly detectable among 950,000 to 1,000,000 naive cells.

The rearrangement links TRBV5-6 to TRBJ2-2; a possible D gene is TRBD2 (5 bases). Sequencing was carried out using naive CD8+ T cells from blood, with Jurkat cell RNA spiked in. Sample subset: FACS-sorted CD8+CD4-CCR7+CD45RA+ naive T cells. The receptor was isolated from a human donor in good health. Some libraries in this study had Jurkat cell RNA spiked in. The CDR3 loop is CASSLYGEPFF. CDR3 nucleotides: TGTGCCAGCAGCTTGTACGGGGAGCCGTTTTTT. Filled out from reference TRBV5-6 and TRBJ2-2, the complete variable domain reads DAGVTQSPTHLIKTRGQQVTLRCSPKSGHDTVSWYQQALGQGPQFIFQYYEEEERQRGNFPDRFSGHQFPNYSSELNVNALLLGDSALYLCASSLYGEPFFGEGSRLTVL.